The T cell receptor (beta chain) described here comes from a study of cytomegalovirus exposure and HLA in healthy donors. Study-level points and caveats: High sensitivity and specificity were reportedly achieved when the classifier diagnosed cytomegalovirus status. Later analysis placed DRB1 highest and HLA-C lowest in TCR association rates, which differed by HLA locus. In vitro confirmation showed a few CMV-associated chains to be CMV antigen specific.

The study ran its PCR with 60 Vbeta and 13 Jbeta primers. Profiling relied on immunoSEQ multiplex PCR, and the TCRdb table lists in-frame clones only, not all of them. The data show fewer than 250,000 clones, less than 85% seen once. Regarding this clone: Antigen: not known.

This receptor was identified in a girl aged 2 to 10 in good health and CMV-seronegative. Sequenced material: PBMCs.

CDR3 coding DNA: TGCGCCAGCAAATCCCCGACAGATACGCAGTATTTT. It translates to CASKSPTDTQYF. The chain recombines TRBV5-1 with TRBJ2-3; no clear D gene. This CDR3 spans 12 amino acids. V was cut by 6 bases and J by 3 bases, with 8 bases left in between. CDR1 and CDR2 from the germline V gene are SGHRS and YFSETQ.